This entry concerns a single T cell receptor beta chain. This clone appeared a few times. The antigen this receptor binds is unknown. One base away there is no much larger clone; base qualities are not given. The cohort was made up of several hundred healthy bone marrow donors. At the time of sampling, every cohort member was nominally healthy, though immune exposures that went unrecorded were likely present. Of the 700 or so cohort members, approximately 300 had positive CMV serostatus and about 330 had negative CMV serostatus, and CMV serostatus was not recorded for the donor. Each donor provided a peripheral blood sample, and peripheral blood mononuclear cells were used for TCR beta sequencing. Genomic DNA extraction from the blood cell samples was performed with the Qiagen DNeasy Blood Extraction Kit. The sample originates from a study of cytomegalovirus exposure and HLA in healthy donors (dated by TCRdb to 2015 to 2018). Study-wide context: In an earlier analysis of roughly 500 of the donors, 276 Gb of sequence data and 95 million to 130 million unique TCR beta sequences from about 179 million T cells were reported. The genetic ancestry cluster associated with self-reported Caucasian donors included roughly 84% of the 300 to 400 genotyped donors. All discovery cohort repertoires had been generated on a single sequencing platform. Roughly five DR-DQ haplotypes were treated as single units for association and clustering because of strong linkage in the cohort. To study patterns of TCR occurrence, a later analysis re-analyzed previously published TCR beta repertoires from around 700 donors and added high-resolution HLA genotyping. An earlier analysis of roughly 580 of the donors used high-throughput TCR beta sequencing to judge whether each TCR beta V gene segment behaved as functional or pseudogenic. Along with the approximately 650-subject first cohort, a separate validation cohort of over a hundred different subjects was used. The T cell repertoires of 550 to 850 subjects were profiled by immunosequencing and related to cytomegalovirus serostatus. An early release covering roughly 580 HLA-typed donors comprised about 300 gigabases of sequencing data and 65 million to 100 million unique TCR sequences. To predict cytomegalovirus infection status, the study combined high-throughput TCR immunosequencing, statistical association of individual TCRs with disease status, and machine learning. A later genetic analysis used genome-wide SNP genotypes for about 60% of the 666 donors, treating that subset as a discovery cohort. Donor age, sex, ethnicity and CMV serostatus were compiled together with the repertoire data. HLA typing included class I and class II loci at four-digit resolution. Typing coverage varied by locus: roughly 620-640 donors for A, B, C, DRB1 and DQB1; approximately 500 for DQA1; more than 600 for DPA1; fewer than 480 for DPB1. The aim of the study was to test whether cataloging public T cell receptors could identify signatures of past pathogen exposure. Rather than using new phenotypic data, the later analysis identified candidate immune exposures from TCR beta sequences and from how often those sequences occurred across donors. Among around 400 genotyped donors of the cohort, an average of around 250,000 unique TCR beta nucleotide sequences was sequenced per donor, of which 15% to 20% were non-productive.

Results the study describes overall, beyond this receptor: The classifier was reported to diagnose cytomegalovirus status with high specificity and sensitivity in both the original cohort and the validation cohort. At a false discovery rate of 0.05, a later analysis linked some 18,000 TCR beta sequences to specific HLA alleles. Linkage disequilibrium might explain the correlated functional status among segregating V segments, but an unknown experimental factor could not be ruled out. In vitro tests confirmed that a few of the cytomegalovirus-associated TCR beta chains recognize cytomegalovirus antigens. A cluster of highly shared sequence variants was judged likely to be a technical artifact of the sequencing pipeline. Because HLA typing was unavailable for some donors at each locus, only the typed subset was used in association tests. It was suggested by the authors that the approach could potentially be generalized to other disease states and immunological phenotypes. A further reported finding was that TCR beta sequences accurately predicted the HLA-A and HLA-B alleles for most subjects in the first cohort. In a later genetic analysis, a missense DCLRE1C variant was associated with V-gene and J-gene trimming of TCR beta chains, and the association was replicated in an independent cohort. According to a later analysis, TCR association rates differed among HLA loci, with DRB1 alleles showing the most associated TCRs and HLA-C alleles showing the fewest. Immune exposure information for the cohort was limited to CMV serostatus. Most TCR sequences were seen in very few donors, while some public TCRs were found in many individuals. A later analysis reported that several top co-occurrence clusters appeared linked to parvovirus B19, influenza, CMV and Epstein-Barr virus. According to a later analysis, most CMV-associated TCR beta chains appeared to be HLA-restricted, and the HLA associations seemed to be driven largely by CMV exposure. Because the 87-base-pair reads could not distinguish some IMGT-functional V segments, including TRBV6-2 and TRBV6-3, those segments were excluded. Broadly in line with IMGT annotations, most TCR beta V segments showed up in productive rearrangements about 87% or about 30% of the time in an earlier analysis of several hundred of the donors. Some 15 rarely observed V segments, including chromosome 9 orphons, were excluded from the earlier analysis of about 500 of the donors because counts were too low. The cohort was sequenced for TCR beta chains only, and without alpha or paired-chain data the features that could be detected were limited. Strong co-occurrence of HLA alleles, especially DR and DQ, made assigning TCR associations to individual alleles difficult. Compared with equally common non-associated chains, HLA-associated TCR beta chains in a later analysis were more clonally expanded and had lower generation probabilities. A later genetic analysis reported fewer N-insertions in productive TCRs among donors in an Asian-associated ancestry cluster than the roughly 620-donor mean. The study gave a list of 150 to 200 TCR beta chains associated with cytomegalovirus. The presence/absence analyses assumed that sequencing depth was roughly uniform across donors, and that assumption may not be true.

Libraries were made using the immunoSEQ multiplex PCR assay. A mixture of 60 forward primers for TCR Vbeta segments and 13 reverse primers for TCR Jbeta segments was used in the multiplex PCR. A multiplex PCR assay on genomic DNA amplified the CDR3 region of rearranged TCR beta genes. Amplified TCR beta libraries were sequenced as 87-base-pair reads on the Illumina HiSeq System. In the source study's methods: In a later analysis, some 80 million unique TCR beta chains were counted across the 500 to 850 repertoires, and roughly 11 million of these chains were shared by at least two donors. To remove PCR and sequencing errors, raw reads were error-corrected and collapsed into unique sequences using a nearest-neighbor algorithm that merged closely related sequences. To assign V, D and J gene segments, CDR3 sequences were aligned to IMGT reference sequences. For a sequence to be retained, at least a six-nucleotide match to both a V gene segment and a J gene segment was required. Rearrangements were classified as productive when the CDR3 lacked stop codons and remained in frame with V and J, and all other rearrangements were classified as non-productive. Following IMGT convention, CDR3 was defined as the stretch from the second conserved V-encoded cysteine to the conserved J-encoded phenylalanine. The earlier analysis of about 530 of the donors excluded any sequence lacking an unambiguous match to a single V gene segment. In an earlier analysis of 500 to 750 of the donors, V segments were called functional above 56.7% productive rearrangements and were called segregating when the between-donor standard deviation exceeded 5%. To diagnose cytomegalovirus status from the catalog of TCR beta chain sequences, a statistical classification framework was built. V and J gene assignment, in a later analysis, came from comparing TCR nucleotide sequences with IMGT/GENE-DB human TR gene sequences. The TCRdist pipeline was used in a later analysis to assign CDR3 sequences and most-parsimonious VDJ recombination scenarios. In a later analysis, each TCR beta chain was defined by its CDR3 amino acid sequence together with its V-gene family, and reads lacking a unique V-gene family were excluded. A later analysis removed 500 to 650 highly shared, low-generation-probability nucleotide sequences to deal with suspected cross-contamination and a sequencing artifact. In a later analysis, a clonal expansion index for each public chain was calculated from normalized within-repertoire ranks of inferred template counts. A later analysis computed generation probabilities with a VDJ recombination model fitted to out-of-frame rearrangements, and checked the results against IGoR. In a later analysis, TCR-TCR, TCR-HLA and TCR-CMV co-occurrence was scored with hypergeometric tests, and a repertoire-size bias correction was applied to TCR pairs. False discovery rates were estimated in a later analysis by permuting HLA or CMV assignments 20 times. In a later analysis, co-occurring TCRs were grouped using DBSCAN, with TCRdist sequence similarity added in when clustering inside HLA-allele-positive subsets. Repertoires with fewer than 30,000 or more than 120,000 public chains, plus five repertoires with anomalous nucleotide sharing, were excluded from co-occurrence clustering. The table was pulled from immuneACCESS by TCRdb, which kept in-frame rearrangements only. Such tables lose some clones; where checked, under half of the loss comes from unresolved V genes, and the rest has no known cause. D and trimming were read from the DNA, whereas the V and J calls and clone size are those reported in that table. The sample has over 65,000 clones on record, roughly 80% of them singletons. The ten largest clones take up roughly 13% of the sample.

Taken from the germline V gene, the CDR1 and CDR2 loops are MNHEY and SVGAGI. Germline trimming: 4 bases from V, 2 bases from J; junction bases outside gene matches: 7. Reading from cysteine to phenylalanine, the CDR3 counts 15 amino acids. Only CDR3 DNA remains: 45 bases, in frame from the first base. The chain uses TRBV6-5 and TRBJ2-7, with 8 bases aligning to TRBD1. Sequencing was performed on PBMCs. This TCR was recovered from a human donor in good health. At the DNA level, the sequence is TGTGCCAGCAGTTTAGCCGGGACAGGACCCTACGAGCAGTACTTC. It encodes CASSLAGTGPYEQYF.